Each of the 19 T cell receptor beta chains below was sequenced from the same sample in a study of blood T cell repertoires in COVID-19. Some clones are missing from TCRdb's copy, which holds only in-frame ones; the method was immunoSEQ multiplex PCR. The sample has 100,000 to 150,000 clones, around 81% seen once. Sequencing used peripheral blood. These receptor sequences come from a woman in her 50s with acute or convalescent COVID-19.

The chain carries TRBV5-4 and TRBJ1-2; D is unresolved. Trimming shortened V by 3 bases and J by 6 bases, and 12 bases separated the two germline ends. From germline, CDR1 is SGHNT and CDR2 YYREEE (reference sequence). This CDR3 comprises 13 residues. Written as DNA, the CDR3 is TGTGCCAGCAGCTCCCACATAAGTGATGGCTACACCTTC. Protein product: CASSSHISDGYTF.

This clone was found a few times. This sequence joins TRBV3-1 (or the pseudogene TRBV3-2) and TRBJ2-5; no firm D call. The CDR3 runs 14 residues. Germline V gene lookup returns CDR1 LGHDT and CDR2 YNNKEL (reference sequence). V was pared by 0 bases and J by 7 bases, with 12 bases between. The CDR3, as DNA: TGTGCCAGCAGCCAAGACTTGGGCGCCGGGACCCAGTACTTC. It is translated as CASSQDLGAGTQYF.

The chain is built from TRBV12-3 or TRBV12-4 and TRBJ1-1; D may be TRBD1 (5 bases). This CDR3 has 11 amino acids. Trimming took 6 bases from V and 6 from J, leaving 8 bases between them. CDR3 coding DNA: TGTGCCAGCAGATCGACAGCTGAAGCTTTCTTT. This encodes CASRSTAEAFF.

This sequence joins TRBV5-1 and TRBJ2-7; D might be TRBD2 (6 bases). The V gene's germline CDR1 is SGHRS and CDR2 YFSETQ. The CDR3 runs to 15 residues. The V gene lost 3 bases and the J gene lost 6 bases, with 19 bases spanning the gap. The CDR3 nucleotides are TGCGCCAGCAGCTCAGGCGGGGCGTGGGGGACCGAGCAGTACTTC. Translation: CASSSGGAWGTEQYF.

The chain couples TRBV6-5 to TRBJ1-2; TRBD1 aligns across 7 bases. The CDR3 has 13 residues. Trimming took 6 bases from V and 3 from J; bases not matched to a gene: 4. Germline assignment: CDR1 MNHEY and CDR2 SVGAGI. The CDR3 DNA reads as TGTGCCAGCAGCAGAGGACAGGACTATGGCTACACCTTC. Translated, it gives CASSRGQDYGYTF.

CDR3 amino acids: CASRIREAGELFF. CDR3 nucleotides: TGTGCCAGCAGGATCCGGGAGGCCGGGGAGCTGTTTTTT. V usage is TRBV6-6 and J usage is TRBJ2-2, with TRBD2 matching 7 bases. Per germline, CDR1 MNHNY and CDR2 SVGAGI (reference sequence). The CDR3 spans 13 residues. J lost 6 bases, V lost 6 bases, and 4 bases had no gene match.

This clone has just a few counts. The chain combines TRBV29-1 with TRBJ2-3, with a weak D call TRBD2 (6 bases). The CDR3 runs to 14 residues. Germline assignment: CDR1 SQVTM and CDR2 ANQGSEA. V lost 5 bases and J 0 bases, leaving 12 bases between the germline ends. In DNA form, the CDR3 reads TGCAGCGTTTCCCCAGGGACTAGCACAGATACGCAGTATTTT. Translated: CSVSPGTSTDTQYF.

This clone has more than one count but fewer than ten. This chain's CDR3 is CASSQFERTEAFF. CDR3 coding DNA: TGTGCCAGCAGTCAGTTTGAGAGGACTGAAGCTTTCTTT. The V call is TRBV12-3 or TRBV12-4, the J call TRBJ1-1, with D uncertain. The length of the CDR3 is 13 residues. Trimming removed 5 bases at V and 5 bases at J, with 12 bases between.

The chain recombines TRBV18 with TRBJ2-2; the D gene is possibly TRBD2 (6 bases). The CDR3 is 15 residues long. Trimming removed 0 bases from V and 2 bases from J, with 7 bases in between. Germline CDR1 is KGHSH and CDR2 is LQKENI. In nucleotides, the CDR3 is TGTGCCAGCTCACCACCGGGGACTAACACCGGGGAGCTGTTTTTT. Amino acids: CASSPPGTNTGELFF.

The rearrangement joins TRBV6-1 to TRBJ1-2; no clear D gene. The germline CDR1 and CDR2 sequences are MNHNS and SASEGT. CDR3 length: 13 residues. V was pared by 3 bases and J by 2 bases, with 7 bases between. DNA for the CDR3: TGTGCCAGCAGTGAGGGCCTCAACTATGGCTACACCTTC. It specifies CASSEGLNYGYTF.

In this sample, this clone turned up a few times. The chain employs TRBV10-3 and TRBJ1-5, with 8 bases fitting TRBD1. Germline-derived CDR1 and CDR2 are ENHRY and SYGVKD. With 4 bases clipped from V and 7 bases from J, the junction kept 3 bases outside the gene matches. The CDR3 has 13 residues. The CDR3 here is CAISATGGQPQHF. Written as DNA, the CDR3 is TGTGCCATCAGTGCCACAGGGGGGCAGCCCCAGCATTTT.

The V and J genes are TRBV28 and TRBJ2-7, with TRBD1 matching over 8 bases. The CDR3 covers 15 residues. Trimming at V came to 4 bases and at J to 4 bases, leaving 9 bases not matched to a gene. Germline V gives CDR1 MDHEN, CDR2 SYDVKM. CDR3: CASSSPGGVQYEQYF. CDR3 nucleotides: TGTGCCAGCAGTTCCCCAGGGGGCGTCCAGTACGAGCAGTACTTC.

This chain links TRBV7-2 with TRBJ2-1; 7 bases agree with TRBD2. V trimming: 2 bases; J trimming: 9 bases; junction bases outside the gene matches: 7. The CDR3 runs 14 residues. Germline CDR1 SGHTA, CDR2 FQGNSA. For the CDR3, the DNA is TGTGCCAGCAGCTTAATCGTCGGGGAGGGTGAGCAGTTCTTC. As protein: CASSLIVGEGEQFF.

V usage is TRBV7-8 and J usage is TRBJ2-3; no firm D call. This CDR3 has 11 amino acids. V was shortened by 4 bases and J by 5 bases, with 4 bases between the two germline ends. Germline CDR1 and CDR2: SGHVS and FQNEAQ. Here the CDR3 reads CASSSRDTQYF. CDR3 sequence (DNA): TGTGCCAGCAGCTCGAGAGATACGCAGTATTTT.

The rearrangement joins TRBV28 to TRBJ1-6; TRBD1 matches 8 bases. V dropped 5 bases and J dropped 9; count of bases not matched to a gene: 12. Germline assignment: CDR1 MDHEN and CDR2 SYDVKM. The length of the CDR3 is 16 residues. CDR3 amino acids: CASSKAGQGERSPLHF. The DNA of the CDR3 is TGTGCCAGCAGTAAGGCTGGACAGGGAGAACGTTCACCCCTCCACTTT.

The V and J genes are TRBV5-5 and TRBJ2-3, with 11 positions matching TRBD2. V lost 7 bases and J lost 6; bases outside the gene matches: 7. This CDR3 has 14 amino acids. Per the germline V gene, CDR1 is SGHKS and CDR2 is YYEKEE (reference sequence). CDR3: CASLSGGAGDTQYF. CDR3 sequence (DNA): TGTGCCAGCCTTAGCGGGGGGGCAGGCGATACGCAGTATTTT.

The V call is TRBV30, the J call TRBJ2-3; TRBD2 aligns across 10 bases. The germline gives CDR1 GTSNPN, CDR2 SVGIG (reference sequence). The trim removed 3 bases at V and 9 bases at J, leaving 6 bases unmatched. This CDR3 contains 13 residues. This CDR3 reads CAWSPIAGGTQYF. The CDR3 DNA is TGTGCCTGGAGCCCTATAGCGGGGGGAACGCAGTATTTT.

This clone occurred once. The V call is TRBV5-6, the J call TRBJ2-1, with D possibly TRBD1 on 6 matching bases. The CDR3 length is 13 residues. Trimming removed 2 bases from V and 6 bases from J, with 9 bases in between. CDR1 and CDR2 (germline): SGHDT, YYEEEE. Written as DNA, the CDR3 is TGTGCCAGCAGCTTCCCGACAGGCAATGAGCAGTTCTTC. Translation gives CASSFPTGNEQFF.

On this clone itself: The junction does not match germline at one end; this may be a read error. The genes are TRBV2 and TRBJ2-7, with 10 nucleotides matching TRBD1. Germline V gives CDR1 SNHLY, CDR2 FYNNEI. The CDR3 spans 12 residues. The CDR3 sequence: CATLAGTGEFFF. CDR3 bases: TGTGCCACCTTAGCCGGGACAGGGGAATTTTTCTTC.